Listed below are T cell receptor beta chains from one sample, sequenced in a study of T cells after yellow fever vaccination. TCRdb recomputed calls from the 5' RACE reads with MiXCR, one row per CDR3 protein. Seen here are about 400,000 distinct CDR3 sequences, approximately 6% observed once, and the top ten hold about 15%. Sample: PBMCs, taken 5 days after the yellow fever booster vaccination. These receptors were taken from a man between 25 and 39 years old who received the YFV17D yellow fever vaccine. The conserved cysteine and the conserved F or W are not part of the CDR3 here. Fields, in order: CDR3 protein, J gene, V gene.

CDR3aa: ASTGAKNIQY
j_gene: TRBJ2-4
v_gene: TRBV5-5

CDR3aa: ASSARDRLGEQY
j_gene: TRBJ2-7
v_gene: TRBV10-2

CDR3aa: ASSPDQKGGAGPLEQY
j_gene: TRBJ2-7
v_gene: TRBV21-1

CDR3aa: ASSLGLQVNEQF
j_gene: TRBJ2-1
v_gene: TRBV12-3/TRBV12-4

CDR3aa: ASSPGRVADTQY
j_gene: TRBJ2-3
v_gene: TRBV3-1

CDR3aa: SATSGGAGVSEQY
j_gene: TRBJ2-7
v_gene: TRBV20-1

CDR3aa: ATTPPNQETQY
j_gene: TRBJ2-5
v_gene: TRBV7-8

CDR3aa: ASSSWLATTEETQY
j_gene: TRBJ2-5
v_gene: TRBV28

CDR3aa: ASSESVLYGYT
j_gene: TRBJ1-2
v_gene: TRBV10-1

CDR3aa: ASSIDPPGQVLPNTDTQY
j_gene: TRBJ2-3
v_gene: TRBV19

CDR3aa: SARDLRGEVDTQY
j_gene: TRBJ2-3
v_gene: TRBV20-1

CDR3aa: ASSPRQLQETQY
j_gene: TRBJ2-5
v_gene: TRBV7-2

CDR3aa: ASSLQGASTEAF
j_gene: TRBJ1-1
v_gene: TRBV6-2/TRBV6-3

CDR3aa: SARGRTGADTQY
j_gene: TRBJ2-3
v_gene: TRBV20-1

CDR3aa: ASSVRGTGVGSYEQY
j_gene: TRBJ2-7
v_gene: TRBV27

CDR3aa: ASSQVSHRLF
j_gene: TRBJ2-1
v_gene: TRBV14

CDR3aa: SARGFYEQY
j_gene: TRBJ2-7
v_gene: TRBV20-1

CDR3aa: ASSQEKGSNGELF
j_gene: TRBJ2-2
v_gene: TRBV4-3

CDR3aa: ASSLTGTNPYGYT
j_gene: TRBJ1-2
v_gene: TRBV6-1

CDR3aa: ASGGLGPFPQY
j_gene: TRBJ2-3
v_gene: TRBV28

CDR3aa: ASRTSGTADTQY
j_gene: TRBJ2-3
v_gene: TRBV5-1

CDR3aa: ASSLRPEGYNEQF
j_gene: TRBJ2-1
v_gene: TRBV27

CDR3aa: SVEVSGANVLT
j_gene: TRBJ2-6
v_gene: TRBV29-1

CDR3aa: ASSLAALRGETQY
j_gene: TRBJ2-5
v_gene: TRBV7-3

CDR3aa: AWTRQGRRTF
j_gene: TRBJ1-1
v_gene: TRBV30

CDR3aa: ASSYSRGSEAF
j_gene: TRBJ1-1
v_gene: TRBV6-5

CDR3aa: ATSRDLGGLHAYNEQF
j_gene: TRBJ2-1
v_gene: TRBV15

CDR3aa: AISGYSGSPYEQY
j_gene: TRBJ2-7
v_gene: TRBV10-3

CDR3aa: SASDRVWGDQPQH
j_gene: TRBJ1-5
v_gene: TRBV20-1

CDR3aa: ASSDPVAAQYNEQF
j_gene: TRBJ2-1
v_gene: TRBV6-2/TRBV6-3

CDR3aa: ASSTPGVETQY
j_gene: TRBJ2-5
v_gene: TRBV5-6

CDR3aa: ASSQFAGGKTDTQY
j_gene: TRBJ2-3
v_gene: TRBV3-1

CDR3aa: ASSQDQGYNEQF
j_gene: TRBJ2-1
v_gene: TRBV14

CDR3aa: ASSESATSGRGTPDTQY
j_gene: TRBJ2-3
v_gene: TRBV10-2

CDR3aa: SASRGQGVTEAF
j_gene: TRBJ1-1
v_gene: TRBV20-1

CDR3aa: ASSPQGAGSPLH
j_gene: TRBJ1-6
v_gene: TRBV6-5

CDR3aa: ASSSLQGYVEKLF
j_gene: TRBJ1-4
v_gene: TRBV7-2

CDR3aa: ASNPGTEYNEQF
j_gene: TRBJ2-1
v_gene: TRBV11-2

CDR3aa: SARGLAGGHQETQY
j_gene: TRBJ2-5
v_gene: TRBV20-1

CDR3aa: ASSLLLNAPRDPVS
j_gene: TRBJ2-5
v_gene: TRBV5-4

CDR3aa: ASSYRTGYQETQY
j_gene: TRBJ2-5
v_gene: TRBV7-6

CDR3aa: ASSSPRERGNNEQF
j_gene: TRBJ2-1
v_gene: TRBV6-5

CDR3aa: ASSQGGNVNEKLF
j_gene: TRBJ1-4
v_gene: TRBV4-3

CDR3aa: ASSLRGNNYGYT
j_gene: TRBJ1-2
v_gene: TRBV5-6

CDR3aa: ASSQEELAGGHRGDTQY
j_gene: TRBJ2-3
v_gene: TRBV4-3

CDR3aa: ASTRTGEGNQPQH
j_gene: TRBJ1-5
v_gene: TRBV12-3/TRBV12-4

CDR3aa: ASSPMVDTQY
j_gene: TRBJ2-3
v_gene: TRBV7-2

CDR3aa: ASSRPGTRGGEQY
j_gene: TRBJ2-7
v_gene: TRBV5-1

CDR3aa: ASSLARGNLNLEAF
j_gene: TRBJ1-1
v_gene: TRBV5-1

CDR3aa: ASSVVAGVRDTQY
j_gene: TRBJ2-3
v_gene: TRBV9

CDR3aa: ASSLLAGNQPQH
j_gene: TRBJ1-5
v_gene: TRBV12-3/TRBV12-4

CDR3aa: ASSLVGLAGGLVDTQY
j_gene: TRBJ2-3
v_gene: TRBV6-5

CDR3aa: ASSYGLNNEQF
j_gene: TRBJ2-1
v_gene: TRBV6-5